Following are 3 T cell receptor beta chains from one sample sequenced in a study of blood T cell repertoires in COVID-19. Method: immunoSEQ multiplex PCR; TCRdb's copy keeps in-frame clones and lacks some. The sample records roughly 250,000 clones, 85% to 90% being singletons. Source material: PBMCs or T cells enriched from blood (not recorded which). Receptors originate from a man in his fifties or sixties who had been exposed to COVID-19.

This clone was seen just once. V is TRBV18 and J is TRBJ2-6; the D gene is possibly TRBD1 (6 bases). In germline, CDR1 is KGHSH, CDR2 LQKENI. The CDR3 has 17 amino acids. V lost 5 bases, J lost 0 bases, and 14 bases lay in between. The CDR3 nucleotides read TGTGCCAGCTCAGTGGGGGCCGCGGACTCTGGGGCCAACGTCCTGACTTTC. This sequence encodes CASSVGAADSGANVLTF.

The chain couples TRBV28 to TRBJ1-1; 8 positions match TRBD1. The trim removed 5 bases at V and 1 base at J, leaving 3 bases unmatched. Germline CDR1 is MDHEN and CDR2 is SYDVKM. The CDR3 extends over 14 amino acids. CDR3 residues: CASSPGQGNTEAFF. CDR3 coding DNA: TGTGCCAGCAGTCCCGGACAGGGGAACACTGAAGCTTTCTTT.

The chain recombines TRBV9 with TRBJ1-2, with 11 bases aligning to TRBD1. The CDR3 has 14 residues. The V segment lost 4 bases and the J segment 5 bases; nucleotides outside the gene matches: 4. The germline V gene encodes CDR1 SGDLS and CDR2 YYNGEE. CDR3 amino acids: CASSPGQGAYGYTF. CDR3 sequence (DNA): TGTGCCAGCAGCCCAGGACAGGGGGCTTATGGCTACACCTTC.